This T cell receptor beta chain was identified in a study of blood T cell repertoires in COVID-19 (dated by TCRdb to the early 2020s). About the study as a whole: The collaborator samples originated in the United States, Italy and Spain and spanned the acute and convalescent phases of COVID-19. The prospective study material was composed of cDNA or gDNA derived from T cells, B-cell-depleted T cells, or PBMCs. Deeply sampled blood TCRbeta repertoires from subjects exposed to, actively infected with, or recovered from COVID-19 were included in the dataset. A freely available public database, intended as a resource for researchers studying the immune response to SARS-CoV-2, is where the repertoires were released. Samples were obtained from the ongoing ImmuneRACE study (first 160 participants) and from 1,254 subjects provided by 6 global collaborators. A de-identified subject ID, COVID-19 status, age in years and sex were almost always included in the sample metadata. HLA class I and class II types, where available, came from metadata supplied by the sample provider rather than from assay-based typing. On the study overall, not on this receptor specifically: How much clinical and demographic metadata was included differed by source and by participant, and the metadata was provided uncurated.

For CDR1 and CDR2, the germline V gene (reference sequence) lists LNHNV and YYDKDF. Compared with germline, V lacks 3 bases and J lacks 4 bases; bases without a gene match: 6. Including cysteine and phenylalanine, the CDR3 has 15 amino acids. Only CDR3 DNA remains: 45 bases, in frame from the first base. A second Seattle source provided samples from volunteer blood donors who had recovered from COVID-19. Collaborating institutions collected whole blood in K2EDTA tubes following their own protocols. For TCRbeta analysis, collaborators shipped samples as frozen whole blood, isolated PBMCs, or DNA extracted from either of those sample types. TCRbeta CDR3 regions were amplified from genomic DNA using the immunoSEQ Assay, a bias-controlled multiplex PCR. The study's processing was this. Nucleated cell counts per sample were estimated from amplification of reference gene primers within the assay. To quantify the absolute abundance of each unique TCRbeta CDR3 rearrangement, sequence reads were collapsed and filtered. For each sample, productive Simpson clonality was calculated by taking the square root of Simpson's diversity index across productive rearrangements. Here the immuneACCESS table is served through TCRdb, limited to in-frame sequences with V and J called. Missing clones are a known gap in these copies; in checked studies unresolved V genes cover under half, and the rest lacks a known reason. The V and J calls and clone size were taken over from that table, and D and trimming were inferred from the DNA. In all, the sample holds some 140,000 clones, and approximately 82% of those were seen once. About a tenth of the sample goes to the ten largest clones.

This clone was seen a few times. Its specific antigen is unknown. One base away there is no much larger clone; base qualities are not given. This sequence originates from a man aged 55 to 70 who had recovered from COVID-19. The rearrangement combines TRBV15 with TRBJ1-3, and 7 bases in between align with TRBD1. The source material was peripheral blood. The CDR3 region reads CATSRETGSGNTIYF. In nucleotide form, the sequence is TGTGCCACCAGCAGGGAGACAGGGAGCGGAAACACCATATATTTT.